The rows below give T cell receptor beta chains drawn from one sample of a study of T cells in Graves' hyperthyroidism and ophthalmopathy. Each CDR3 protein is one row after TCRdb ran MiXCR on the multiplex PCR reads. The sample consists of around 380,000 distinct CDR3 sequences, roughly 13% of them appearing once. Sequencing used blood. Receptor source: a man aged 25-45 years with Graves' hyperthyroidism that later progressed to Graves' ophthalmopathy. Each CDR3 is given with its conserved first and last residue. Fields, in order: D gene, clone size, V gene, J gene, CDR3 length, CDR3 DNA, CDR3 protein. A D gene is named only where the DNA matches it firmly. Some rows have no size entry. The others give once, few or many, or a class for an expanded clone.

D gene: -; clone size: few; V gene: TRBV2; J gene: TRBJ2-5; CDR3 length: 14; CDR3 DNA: TGTGCCAGCAGTGCCCGCCTAGCGCGGGGGACCCAGTACTTC; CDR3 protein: CASSARLARGTQYF
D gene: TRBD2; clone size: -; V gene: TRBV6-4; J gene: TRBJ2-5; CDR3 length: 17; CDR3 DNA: TGTGCCAGCAGCGCCTGGACTAGCGGGGGGCGGTTAGAGACCCAGTACTTC; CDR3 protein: CASSAWTSGGRLETQYF
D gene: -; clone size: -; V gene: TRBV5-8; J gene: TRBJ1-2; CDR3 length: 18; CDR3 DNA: TGTGCCAGCAGCTTACCGGGGACCTATCCTTTTAAGGACTATGGCTACACCTTC; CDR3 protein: CASSLPGTYPFKDYGYTF
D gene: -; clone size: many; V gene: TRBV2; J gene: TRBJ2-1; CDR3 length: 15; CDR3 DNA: TGTGCCAGCAGTGACGACGGGGTCGGCTACAATGAGCAGTTCTTC; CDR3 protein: CASSDDGVGYNEQFF
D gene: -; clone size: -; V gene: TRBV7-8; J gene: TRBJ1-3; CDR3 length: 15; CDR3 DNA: TGTGCCAGCAGCTTGCCCAGGGGAGGGGAAAACACCATATATTTT; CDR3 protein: CASSLPRGGENTIYF
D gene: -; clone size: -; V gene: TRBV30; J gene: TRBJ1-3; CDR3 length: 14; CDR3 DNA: TGTGCCTGGACCTATTTTGACTCTGGAAACACCATATATTTT; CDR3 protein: CAWTYFDSGNTIYF
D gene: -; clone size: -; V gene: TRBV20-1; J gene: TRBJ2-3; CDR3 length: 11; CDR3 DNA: TGCAGTGCTAGCCAGGAGCCCTCGCAGTATTTT; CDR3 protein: CSASQEPSQYF
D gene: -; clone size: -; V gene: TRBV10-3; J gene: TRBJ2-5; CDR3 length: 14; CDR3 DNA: TGTGCCATCAGTAGGGCCCCCTGGGGGGAGACCCAGTACTTC; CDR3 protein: CAISRAPWGETQYF
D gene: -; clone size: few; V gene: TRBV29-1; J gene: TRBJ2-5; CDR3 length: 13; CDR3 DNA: TGCAGCGTTAACGGTGGGGCTAGGGAGACCCAGTACTTC; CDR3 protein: CSVNGGARETQYF
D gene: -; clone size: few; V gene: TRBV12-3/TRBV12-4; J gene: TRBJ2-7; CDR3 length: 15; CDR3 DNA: TGTGCCAGCAGCCCTGGGGGGGGCATAACCTACGAGCAGTACTTC; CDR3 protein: CASSPGGGITYEQYF
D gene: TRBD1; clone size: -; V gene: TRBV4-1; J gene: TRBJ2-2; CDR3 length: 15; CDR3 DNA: TGCGCCAGCAGACACGACAGGGGGATCACCGGGGAGCTGTTTTTT; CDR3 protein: CASRHDRGITGELFF
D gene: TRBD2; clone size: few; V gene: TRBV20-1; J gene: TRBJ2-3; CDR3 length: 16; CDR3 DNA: TGCAGTGCTGCCCAACTAGCGGGGGGGAGCACAGATACGCAGTATTTT; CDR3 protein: CSAAQLAGGSTDTQYF
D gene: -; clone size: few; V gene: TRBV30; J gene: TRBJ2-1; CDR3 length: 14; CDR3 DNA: TGTGCCTGGAGGTTGGGGAGCTCCTACAATGAGCAGTTCTTC; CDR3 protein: CAWRLGSSYNEQFF